This entry lists 8 T cell receptor beta chains sequenced from one sample in a study of blood T cell repertoires in COVID-19. The assay was immunoSEQ multiplex PCR, and TCRdb's table has in-frame clones only and misses some. The table shows about 160,000 clones, with roughly 84% occurring only once. The sample was peripheral blood. These receptors were taken from a woman aged 50 to 60 with COVID-19, enrolled during active disease.

The CDR3 region has the DNA TGTGCCAGCAGCTTGAGGCCTGGGGGACTCAATTCACCCCTCCACTTT. Encoded protein: CASSLRPGGLNSPLHF. The gene calls are TRBV5-6 and TRBJ1-6, with D possibly TRBD1 on 5 matching bases. The CDR3 covers 16 residues. Germline V gene sequence: CDR1 SGHDT, CDR2 YYEEEE. With 1 base removed from V and 7 bases from J, the gap between germline ends came to 15 bases.

The chain employs TRBV28 and TRBJ2-7; 9 positions agree with TRBD1. Germline CDR1 is MDHEN and CDR2 is SYDVKM. Losses at the gene ends were 11 bases for V and 3 bases for J; bases not matched to a gene: 17. This CDR3 is built from 16 residues. CDR3 loop: CASLGSGGQGIYEQYF. The CDR3 nucleotides are TGTGCCTCCCTCGGGAGTGGGGGACAGGGTATCTACGAGCAGTACTTC.

V gene TRBV4-3 combines with J gene TRBJ1-4, with D perhaps matching TRBD1 (6 bases). CDR1 and CDR2 from the germline V gene are LGHNA and YSLEER. The CDR3 consists of 15 residues. V lost 4 bases and J 5 bases, leaving 14 bases between the germline ends. The CDR3 DNA is TGCGCCAGCAGCCCACGTACAGGGTCAAATGAAAAACTGTTTTTT. As protein: CASSPRTGSNEKLFF.

The V gene is TRBV6-5, the J gene TRBJ1-1, with D unresolved. This CDR3 spans 15 amino acids. Trimming cost V 5 bases and J 1 base, with 14 bases left between them. From germline, CDR1 is MNHEY and CDR2 SVGAGI. The CDR3 loop reads CASSMYSAGNTEAFF. CDR3 nucleotides: TGTGCCAGCAGTATGTACTCGGCGGGGAACACTGAAGCTTTCTTT.

The genes are TRBV25-1 and TRBJ2-7; D might be TRBD1 (6 bases). Trimming pared 4 bases from V and 0 bases from J, leaving 10 bases between. The CDR3 is 14 residues long. Germline CDR1 and CDR2: MGHDK and SYGVNS. Here the CDR3 DNA reads TGTGCCAGCAGTGGATTGGGGGCCTCCTACGAGCAGTACTTC. Its protein is CASSGLGASYEQYF.

The chain uses TRBV4-3 and TRBJ2-3; the D gene is possibly TRBD2 (5 bases). The ends were cut back, 4 bases at V and 6 bases at J, with 17 bases in the middle. The germline V gene encodes CDR1 LGHNA and CDR2 YSLEER. The CDR3 has 15 amino acids. CDR3 loop: CASSRGAEPLDTQYF. The CDR3 DNA reads TGCGCCAGCAGCCGGGGAGCGGAACCGCTTGATACGCAGTATTTT.

This rearrangement joins TRBV30 to TRBJ2-3; the D gene is possibly TRBD1 (6 bases). This CDR3 is built from 12 residues. The V end was cut by 2 bases, the J end by 3 bases, with 6 bases between. Germline CDR1 GTSNPN, CDR2 SVGIG (reference sequence). The CDR3 DNA is TGTGCCTGGAGTACAGGGACAGATACGCAGTATTTT. Protein sequence: CAWSTGTDTQYF.

This clone was counted only a few times. The rearrangement joins TRBV5-1 to TRBJ2-7; TRBD2 matches 10 bases. Unmatched junction bases numbered 8, after V lost 2 bases and J lost 0 bases. Germline CDR1 is SGHRS and CDR2 is YFSETQ. This CDR3 comprises 17 residues. The CDR3 here is CASSFLAGDASSYEQYF. CDR3 coding DNA: TGCGCCAGCAGCTTCCTAGCGGGGGACGCAAGCTCCTACGAGCAGTACTTC.